One sample yielded the 19 T cell receptor beta chains listed below, sequenced in a study of cytomegalovirus exposure and HLA in healthy donors. Profiling relied on immunoSEQ multiplex PCR, and the TCRdb table lists in-frame clones only, not all of them. Of 110,000 to 150,000 clones listed, approximately 90% are singletons. Sequences were obtained from PBMCs. Receptor source: a man in his late teens or twenties in good health and CMV-seronegative.

The chain has TRBV13 and TRBJ1-2; TRBD1 matches at 9 bases. This CDR3 region has 15 residues. The germline V gene has CDR1 PRHDT and CDR2 FYEKMQ (reference sequence). Unmatched junction bases numbered 7, after V lost 6 bases and J lost 2 bases. In DNA form, the CDR3 reads TGTGCCAGCAGTGAGCCGGGACAGGGCAACTATGGCTACACCTTC. It translates to CASSEPGQGNYGYTF.

This clone was recorded only once. The gene calls are TRBV7-2 and TRBJ2-1; a weak D match, TRBD2 (6 bases). This CDR3 is 15 amino acids long. The V gene lost 2 bases and the J gene lost 8 bases, with 16 bases spanning the gap. Germline CDR1 reads SGHTA; CDR2 reads FQGNSA. This chain's CDR3 is CASSLRLGLPDEQFF. The CDR3 coding sequence is TGTGCCAGCAGCTTAAGGTTGGGACTTCCCGATGAGCAGTTCTTC. Variable domain in full (rest from reference TRBV7-2 and TRBJ2-1): GAGVSQSPSNKVTEKGKDVELRCDPISGHTALYWYRQSLGQGLEFLIYFQGNSAPDKSGLPSDRFSAERTGGSVSTLTIQRTQQEDSAVYLCASSLRLGLPDEQFFGPGTRLTVL.

This chain links TRBV18 with TRBJ2-2, with 11 bases identical to TRBD2. This CDR3 region has 18 residues. Germline-derived CDR1 and CDR2 are KGHSH and LQKENI. V shed 1 base and J 2 bases; nucleotides not matched to a gene: 6. The CDR3 DNA is TGTGCCAGCTCACCACTTGCTAGCGGGGGGCTCAACACCGGGGAGCTGTTTTTT. It translates to CASSPLASGGLNTGELFF.

Turning to this clone: At the DNA level, this CDR3 is encoded by other sequences in the same sample as well. V usage is TRBV27 and J usage is TRBJ1-1; D possibly corresponds to TRBD1 (6 bases). V lost 0 bases and J 4 bases, leaving 6 bases between the germline ends. This CDR3 is built from 13 residues. The germline V gene encodes CDR1 MNHEY and CDR2 SMNVEV (reference sequence). The CDR3 region is CASSLSGGTEAFF. CDR3 nucleotide sequence: TGTGCCAGCAGTTTATCAGGGGGCACTGAAGCTTTCTTT.

This clone appeared once. The rearrangement uses TRBV7-2 and TRBJ2-7, with D possibly matching TRBD1 (5 bases). V lost 1 base to trimming and J lost 1 base, with 5 bases between them. Per the germline V gene, CDR1 is SGHTA and CDR2 is FQGNSA. This CDR3 contains 13 residues. The CDR3 DNA reads as TGTGCCAGCAGCTTAGACAGGTCCTACGAGCAGTACTTC. It translates to CASSLDRSYEQYF.

This chain joins TRBV18 and TRBJ2-1; no firm D call. Trimming cost V 2 bases and J 6 bases, with 8 bases left between them. The CDR3 loop spans 13 amino acids. CDR1 is KGHSH and CDR2 is LQKENI in the germline V gene. The CDR3 spells CASSPDILNEQFF. CDR3 nucleotide sequence: TGTGCCAGCTCACCAGACATCCTCAATGAGCAGTTCTTC. Complete variable domain (other parts from reference TRBV18 and TRBJ2-1): NAGVMQNPRHLVRRRGQEARLRCSPMKGHSHVYWYRQLPEEGLKFMVYLQKENIIDESGMPKERFSAEFPKEGPSILRIQQVVRGDSAAYFCASSPDILNEQFFGPGTRLTVL.

In this sample, this clone turned up once. The chain employs TRBV6-5 and TRBJ1-1, with TRBD1 as a possible D gene (5 bases). V lost 5 bases to trimming and J lost 6 bases, with 10 bases between them. The CDR3 is 12 residues long. Germline V gene sequence: CDR1 MNHEY, CDR2 SVGAGI. This chain's CDR3 is CASSRGSAEAFF. CDR3 coding DNA: TGTGCCAGCAGTCGGGGGTCCGCTGAAGCTTTCTTT.

The CDR3 DNA sequence: TGCGCCAGCGGGGACTTACCGAACACCGGGGAGCTGTTTTTT. Translated: CASGDLPNTGELFF. This sequence joins TRBV10-2 and TRBJ2-2; a weak D match, TRBD2 (6 bases). Germline-derived CDR1 and CDR2 are WSHSY and SAAADI. The ends were cut back, 8 bases at V and 0 bases at J, with 10 bases in the middle. The length of the CDR3 is 14 residues.

This sequence joins TRBV6-5 and TRBJ1-2; no definite D call. The germline V and J ends were trimmed by 5 bases and 0 bases, with 7 bases remaining between them. CDR3 size: 13 residues. Germline CDR1 is MNHEY and CDR2 is SVGAGI. The CDR3 DNA sequence: TGTGCCAGCAGTCTAGTATCTAACTATGGCTACACCTTC. It yields the protein CASSLVSNYGYTF.

The chain has TRBV7-8 and TRBJ1-4; 7 bases map to TRBD1. The CDR3 loop spans 15 amino acids. In germline, CDR1 is SGHVS, CDR2 FQNEAQ. The ends lost 0 bases at V and 7 bases at J; junction bases unmatched: 5. In DNA, the CDR3 is TGTGCCAGCAGCTTAGCAGGGGGCGCCGGTGAAAAACTGTTTTTT. Translated: CASSLAGGAGEKLFF.

This sequence joins TRBV2 and TRBJ1-1; D is perhaps TRBD1 (5 bases). Trimming stripped 3 bases from V and 1 base from J, with 9 bases between. Germline assignment: CDR1 SNHLY and CDR2 FYNNEI. The CDR3 consists of 14 residues. CDR3 DNA sequence: TGTGCCAGCAGTGACAGGGAGGCGAACACTGAAGCTTTCTTT. Its protein product is CASSDREANTEAFF.

The genes are TRBV6-5 and TRBJ1-6, with TRBD1 matching 8 bases. With V trimmed by 5 bases and J by 3 bases, 3 bases remained unmatched. Per the germline V gene, CDR1 is MNHEY and CDR2 is SVGAGI. The CDR3 sequence is 15 residues long. This CDR3 reads CASSTGQGYNSPLHF. CDR3 DNA sequence: TGTGCCAGCAGTACCGGACAGGGCTATAATTCACCCCTCCACTTT.

The rearrangement links TRBV7-9 to TRBJ1-4; a weak D match, TRBD1 (6 bases). Germline V gives CDR1 SEHNR, CDR2 FQNEAQ (reference sequence). Trimming pared 3 bases from V and 8 bases from J, leaving 13 bases between. The CDR3 runs 14 residues. The CDR3 protein is CASSFLQGGEKLFF. CDR3 coding DNA: TGTGCCAGCAGCTTCTTACAGGGCGGGGAAAAACTGTTTTTT.

V and J are TRBV4-2 and TRBJ2-1, with 13 bases fitting TRBD2. Losses at the gene ends were 1 base for V and 2 bases for J; bases not matched to a gene: 2. Germline CDR1 LGHNA, CDR2 YNFKEQ. The CDR3 length is 17 residues. The CDR3 DNA reads TGTGCCAGCAGCCAAGCGACTAGCGGGGGGCCCTACAATGAGCAGTTCTTC. Translating it yields CASSQATSGGPYNEQFF.

This chain joins TRBV9 and TRBJ2-2; weak D call: TRBD2 (6 bases). Trimming pared 2 bases from V and 6 bases from J, leaving 14 bases between. Germline CDR1 is SGDLS and CDR2 is YYNGEE. The CDR3 has 15 residues. The CDR3 DNA reads as TGTGCCAGCAGCGTTGTGGCGGGAACGTCCGGGGAGCTGTTTTTT. Translating it yields CASSVVAGTSGELFF.

This chain connects TRBV13 to TRBJ2-1, with 7 bases lining up with TRBD2. The trim removed 1 base at V and 9 bases at J, leaving 9 bases unmatched. CDR3 length equals 15 residues. CDR1 is PRHDT, CDR2 FYEKMQ, per germline (reference sequence). DNA for the CDR3: TGTGCCAGCAGCTTAGTGAGGGACTACCGAAGTGAGCAGTTCTTC. It specifies CASSLVRDYRSEQFF.

The V gene is TRBV30, the J gene TRBJ2-5; 11 positions match TRBD1. CDR3 length: 16 residues. Looked up from germline, CDR1 is GTSNPN and CDR2 is SVGIG (reference sequence). V was clipped by 3 bases and J by 5 bases; unmatched bases: 11. CDR3 coding DNA: TGTGCCTGGAGAAGGGACAGGGGGTTCTTCGGGGAGACCCAGTACTTC. Translating gives CAWRRDRGFFGETQYF.

V gene TRBV5-4 combines with J gene TRBJ1-5, with D unclear. Trimming took 2 bases from V and 4 from J, leaving 7 bases between them. The CDR3 extends over 13 amino acids. Germline V gene sequence: CDR1 SGHNT, CDR2 YYREEE (reference sequence). The DNA of the CDR3 is TGTGCCAGCAGCTTCGGGGTAAATCAGCCCCAGCATTTT. Amino acids: CASSFGVNQPQHF.

The gene calls are TRBV6-6 and TRBJ2-3; 8 nucleotides agree with TRBD2. Per the germline V gene, CDR1 is MNHNY and CDR2 is SVGAGI (reference sequence). The CDR3 is 16 residues long. V shed 5 bases and J 0 bases; nucleotides not matched to a gene: 7. The CDR3 DNA reads TGTGCCAGCAGTCCTACTAGCGGTGCTAGCACAGATACGCAGTATTTT. As protein: CASSPTSGASTDTQYF.